The clone carrying this TCR beta chain was seen more than once but under ten times. Antigen unknown. The source of the sample is a study of response to subunit inactivated influenza vaccine. Study conclusions and caveats: Each seasonal influenza vaccination, the authors suggested, recruits few new T cells.

TCRdb reprocessed the RT-PCR reads with MiXCR, giving one entry per CDR3 protein. The sample shows more than 150,000 distinct CDR3 sequences, about a tenth of them seen only once. The clonotype was recovered from a man over 45 who received an inactivated influenza vaccine. The material sequenced was non-naive T cells sorted from PBMCs, taken on the day of vaccination.

The CDR3 loop reads CASSFRQGARRSTDTQYF. In DNA, the CDR3 is TGTGCCAGCAGCTTTAGACAGGGTGCAAGACGAAGCACAGATACGCAGTATTTT. The chain has TRBV7-6 and TRBJ2-3; 7 bases line up with TRBD1. This CDR3 is 18 amino acids long. In germline, CDR1 is SGHVS, CDR2 FNYEAQ. The ends lost 3 bases at V and 0 bases at J; junction bases unmatched: 12.